This T cell receptor beta chain was sequenced during a study of cytomegalovirus exposure and HLA in healthy donors. Notes on the study in general: Common viral pathogens were later found to be apparently linked to several of the most significant clusters.

60 Vbeta and 13 Jbeta primers were used in PCR. Here immunoSEQ multiplex PCR was the method, and the copy in TCRdb shows in-frame clones only, minus some. The sample lists under 150,000 clones, 70% to 90% occurring once. This clone has only a few counts. Antigen specificity is unknown. Additional DNA sequences in this sample encode the identical CDR3. With 2 bases removed from V and 3 bases from J, the gap between germline ends came to 8 bases. The CDR3 contains 13 residues. CDR1 is MNHEY and CDR2 is SMNVEV in the germline V gene (reference sequence). The J gene is TRBJ2-7, the V gene TRBV27; D might be TRBD1 (6 bases). The sequence derives from a boy aged 10-17 years in good health and CMV-seronegative. Material for sequencing was PBMCs. The CDR3 nucleotides read TGTGCCAGCAGTTTAGGACAGAACTACGAGCAGTACTTC. Translating it yields CASSLGQNYEQYF.